The rows below give T cell receptor beta chains drawn from one sample of a study of shared clonotypes between healthy human individuals. TCRdb's copy holds only in-frame clones and misses some; the assay was immunoSEQ multiplex PCR. Of over 950,000 clones in the sample, 70% to 85% are singletons; the top ten hold 0.89%. The specimen sequenced was memory CD4+ T cells from PBMCs. The receptors shown here come from a man younger than 35 in good health. Some clones in this sample may be carry-over from other donors' samples. Each CDR3 is given with its conserved first and last residue. The order of the fields is J gene, clone size, V gene, D gene, CDR3 protein, CDR3 DNA. A D gene is named only where the DNA matches it firmly. Some rows mark clone size as missing; the rest say once, few, many or name a class of expanded clone.

TRBJ1-3 - TRBV18 - CASSGDGLSGNTIYF TGTGCCAGCTCAGGGGACGGACTCTCTGGAAACACCATATATTTT
TRBJ1-4 once TRBV5-1 - CASSLERRGEKLFF TGCGCCAGCAGCTTGGAAAGACGAGGTGAAAAACTGTTTTTT
TRBJ2-6 - TRBV6-1 - CASSERTGANVLTF TGTGCCAGCAGTGAACGGACTGGGGCCAACGTCCTGACTTTC
TRBJ1-2 - TRBV30 - CAWSKTTGGYTF TGTGCCTGGAGCAAGACCACGGGGGGCTACACCTTC
TRBJ1-5 few TRBV4-1 - CASSLSPSDQPQHF TGCGCCAGCAGCCTGTCCCCGAGTGATCAGCCCCAGCATTTT
TRBJ2-7 - TRBV10-3 TRBD1 CAISEMGQGVHEQYF TGTGCCATCAGTGAGATGGGACAGGGAGTCCACGAGCAGTACTTC
TRBJ1-2 - TRBV7-9 - CASSLTTGGGYTF TGTGCCAGCAGCTTAACGACAGGTGGTGGCTACACCTTC
TRBJ2-6 - TRBV25-1 - CASTDRSSGANVLTF TGTGCCAGCACGGATCGAAGCTCTGGGGCCAACGTCCTGACTTTC
TRBJ2-1 few TRBV2 - CASSLSGSSYNEQFF TGTGCCAGCAGTCTTAGCGGAAGCTCCTACAATGAGCAGTTCTTC
TRBJ1-1 - TRBV9 - CASSRQVRNTEAFF TGTGCCAGCAGCAGACAGGTTCGGAACACTGAAGCTTTCTTT
TRBJ2-7 - TRBV28 TRBD1 CASLPGPGGYEQYF TGTGCCAGCCTACCCGGGCCAGGGGGCTACGAGCAGTACTTC
TRBJ1-2 - TRBV12-2 - CASRLRTGGSGYTF TGTGCAAGTCGCTTAAGGACAGGGGGAAGTGGCTACACCTTC
TRBJ2-1 few TRBV10-3 - CAISPSGFKGFF TGTGCCATCAGCCCGTCAGGTTTCAAGGGGTTCTTC
TRBJ2-7 - TRBV2 - CASSRQDSYEQYF TGTGCCAGCTCGAGACAGGACTCCTACGAGCAGTACTTC
TRBJ1-2 - TRBV6-6 - CASSLTTALYGYTF TGTGCCAGCAGCCTAACGACAGCTCTCTATGGCTACACCTTC
TRBJ2-7 - TRBV5-1 TRBD2 CASSRGLADYEQYF TGCGCCAGCAGCAGGGGACTAGCGGACTACGAGCAGTACTTC
TRBJ1-1 - TRBV5-1 - CASTLQMNTEAFF TGCGCCAGCACCTTGCAAATGAACACTGAAGCTTTCTTT
TRBJ2-7 once TRBV28 - CASSWDSASGEQYF TGTGCCAGCAGTTGGGATAGCGCTTCGGGGGAGCAGTACTTC
TRBJ2-2 - TRBV4-3 TRBD2 CASSGLADLVTGELFF TGCGCCAGCAGCGGACTAGCGGACCTAGTCACCGGGGAGCTGTTTTTT
TRBJ2-5 - TRBV19 - CASSQSVWETQYF TGTGCCAGTAGCCAAAGCGTTTGGGAGACCCAGTACTTC
TRBJ1-5 - TRBV15 - CATSRGGGGNQPQHF TGTGCCACCAGCAGAGGGGGAGGGGGCAATCAGCCCCAGCATTTT
TRBJ2-2 - TRBV9 - CASSVLGVSVNTGELFF TGTGCCAGCAGCGTCCTAGGGGTGAGCGTGAACACCGGGGAGCTGTTTTTT
TRBJ1-2 few TRBV4-1 - CASSHLGQSAGYTF TGCGCCAGCAGCCATCTCGGACAGTCTGCTGGCTACACCTTC
TRBJ2-3 - TRBV5-1 - CASSRSGSTDTQYF TGCGCCAGTTCAAGGAGCGGGAGCACAGATACGCAGTATTTT
TRBJ2-5 - TRBV4-1 TRBD2 CASSPGLAGASGETQYF TGCGCCAGCAGCCCAGGACTAGCGGGAGCGAGTGGAGAGACCCAGTACTTC
TRBJ1-1 - TRBV27 TRBD1 CASSYRTGLNTEAFF TGTGCCAGCAGTTATAGGACAGGTCTAAACACTGAAGCTTTCTTT
TRBJ1-5 - TRBV28 - CASSKPQGSNQPQHF TGTGCCAGCAGCAAACCGCAGGGGAGCAATCAGCCCCAGCATTTT
TRBJ2-5 - TRBV18 TRBD2 CASSQGTKETQYF TGTGCCAGCTCCCAAGGGACTAAAGAGACCCAGTACTTC
TRBJ2-1 - TRBV5-6 - CASSLGAEGEQFF TGTGCCAGCAGCTTAGGGGCGGAGGGTGAGCAGTTCTTC
TRBJ2-7 - TRBV7-3 TRBD2 CASSLGLAGVTEQYF TGTGCCAGCAGCTTAGGACTAGCGGGAGTAACTGAGCAGTACTTC
TRBJ2-7 - TRBV28 TRBD1 CASRAGQARSSYEQYF TGTGCCAGCAGAGCTGGACAGGCCAGGAGCTCCTACGAGCAGTACTTC
TRBJ2-1 - TRBV20-1 - CSAATTNEQFF TGCAGTGCCGCTACTACAAATGAGCAGTTCTTC
TRBJ2-7 - TRBV7-8 - CASSSTQGYEQYF TGTGCCAGCAGCTCCACCCAGGGTTACGAGCAGTACTTC
TRBJ2-4 once TRBV2 TRBD1 CASKGGQGRIQYF TGTGCCAGCAAGGGGGGACAGGGGAGGATTCAGTACTTC
TRBJ2-7 - TRBV21-1 - CASSKGVGTSTYEQYF TGTGCCAGCAGCAAGGGTGTTGGGACTAGCACCTACGAGCAGTACTTC
TRBJ1-2 - TRBV28 TRBD1 CASSPPGQGVYGYTF TGTGCCAGCAGTCCACCGGGACAGGGAGTCTATGGCTACACCTTC
TRBJ2-6 - TRBV5-4 - CASSLRVSSGANVLTF TGTGCCAGCAGCTTGCGGGTCTCCTCTGGGGCCAACGTCCTGACTTTC
TRBJ1-6 few TRBV7-2 - CASSLFPAGLGLGSPLHF TGTGCCAGCAGCTTATTCCCGGCAGGGCTGGGGTTAGGTTCACCCCTCCACTTT
TRBJ2-2 - TRBV13 - CASSLEAAANTGELFF TGTGCCAGCAGCTTAGAAGCGGCCGCGAACACCGGGGAGCTGTTTTTT
TRBJ2-1 - TRBV6-5 TRBD2 CASSWTSGNPEQFF TGTGCCAGCAGTTGGACTAGCGGGAACCCTGAGCAGTTCTTC
TRBJ2-7 - TRBV9 TRBD1 CASSVKGADGTYEQYF TGTGCCAGCAGCGTAAAGGGGGCGGATGGGACCTACGAGCAGTACTTC
TRBJ1-2 many TRBV27 - CASSRRVGTFVYGYTF TGTGCCAGCAGTCGAAGAGTTGGGACATTTGTCTATGGCTACACCTTC
TRBJ1-2 - TRBV2 - CASSETGDGYTF TGTGCCAGCAGTGAAACCGGAGATGGCTACACCTTC
TRBJ1-2 - TRBV29-1 - CSVEPNYGYTF TGCAGCGTTGAACCTAACTATGGCTACACCTTC
TRBJ2-5 - TRBV15 - CATSRDRQGETQYF TGTGCCACCAGCAGAGATCGGCAAGGAGAGACCCAGTACTTC
TRBJ1-2 - TRBV28 TRBD1 CASRTRTGKLYNYGYTF TGTGCCAGCAGAACCCGGACAGGAAAACTTTATAACTATGGCTACACCTTC
TRBJ2-1 - TRBV11-2 TRBD1 CASSSVGGNSYNEQFF TGTGCCAGCAGCTCTGTAGGGGGCAACTCCTACAATGAGCAGTTCTTC
TRBJ2-7 - TRBV28 TRBD2 CASSSGTSLYEQYF TGTGCCAGCAGTTCCGGGACTAGCCTCTACGAGCAGTACTTC
TRBJ2-1 - TRBV7-3 TRBD2 CASSPGRGSYNEQFF TGTGCCAGCAGCCCGGGGAGGGGTTCCTACAATGAGCAGTTCTTC
TRBJ2-1 - TRBV2 - CASSERRTYNEQFF TGTGCCAGCAGTGAACGGCGAACCTACAATGAGCAGTTCTTC
TRBJ2-7 - TRBV4-1 TRBD2 CASSQDASGRSYEQYF TGCGCCAGCAGCCAAGATGCCAGCGGGAGATCGTACGAGCAGTACTTC
TRBJ2-2 once TRBV28 - CASSLGGWDTGELFF TGTGCCAGCAGTTTAGGAGGGTGGGACACCGGGGAGCTGTTTTTT
TRBJ1-2 - TRBV6-1 - CASSEPGSTGGYGYTF TGTGCCAGCAGTGAACCCGGGTCAACTGGTGGCTATGGCTACACCTTC
TRBJ2-4 - TRBV11-2 TRBD1 CASSTHRDRAKNIQYF TGTGCCAGCAGCACACACCGGGACAGGGCCAAAAACATTCAGTACTTC
TRBJ2-6 - TRBV28 - CASTHPRTSGANVLTF TGTGCCAGCACCCACCCGAGGACGTCTGGGGCCAACGTCCTGACTTTC
TRBJ2-2 - TRBV9 - CASSPRQVANTGELFF TGTGCCAGCAGCCCCCGCCAGGTCGCGAACACCGGGGAGCTGTTTTTT
TRBJ2-7 - TRBV7-9 - CASSLGRSSYEQYF TGTGCCAGCAGCTTGGGACGGAGCTCCTACGAGCAGTACTTC
TRBJ2-7 once TRBV6-6 TRBD2 CASSSEDSSGSYEQYF TGTGCCAGCAGTTCGGAGGATTCTAGCGGGAGCTACGAGCAGTACTTC